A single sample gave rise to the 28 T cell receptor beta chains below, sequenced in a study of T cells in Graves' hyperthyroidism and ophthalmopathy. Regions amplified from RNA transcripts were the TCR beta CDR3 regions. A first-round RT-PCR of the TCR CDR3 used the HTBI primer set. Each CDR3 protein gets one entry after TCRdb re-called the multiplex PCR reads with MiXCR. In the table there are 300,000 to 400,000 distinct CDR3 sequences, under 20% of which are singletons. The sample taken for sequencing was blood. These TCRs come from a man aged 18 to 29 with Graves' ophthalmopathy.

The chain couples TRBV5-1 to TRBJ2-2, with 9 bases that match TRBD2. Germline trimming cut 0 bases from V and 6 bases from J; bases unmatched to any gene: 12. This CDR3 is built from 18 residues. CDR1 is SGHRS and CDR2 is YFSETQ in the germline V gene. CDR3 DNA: TGCGCCAGCAGCTTGGGGGCCCCGGGACTAGCTTTCGCCGGGGAGCTGTTTTTT. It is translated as CASSLGAPGLAFAGELFF.

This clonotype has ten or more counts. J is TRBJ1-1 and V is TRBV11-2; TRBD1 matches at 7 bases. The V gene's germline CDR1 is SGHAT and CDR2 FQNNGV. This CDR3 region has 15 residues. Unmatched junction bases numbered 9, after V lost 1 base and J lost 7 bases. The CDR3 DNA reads TGTGCCAGCAGCTTAGTCTCCACAGGGGACCGTGAAGCTTTCTTT. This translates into CASSLVSTGDREAFF.

DNA of the CDR3: TGCGCCAGCAGCTCGAGGGGCACTGTTCCCAACTCTGGGGCCAACGTCCTGACTTTC. Encoded protein: CASSSRGTVPNSGANVLTF. J is TRBJ2-6 and V is TRBV5-1; either TRBD1 or TRBD2 may fit D (5 bases each). Per the germline V gene, CDR1 is SGHRS and CDR2 is YFSETQ. This CDR3 comprises 19 residues. Trimming shortened V by 3 bases and J by 0 bases, and 19 bases separated the two germline ends.

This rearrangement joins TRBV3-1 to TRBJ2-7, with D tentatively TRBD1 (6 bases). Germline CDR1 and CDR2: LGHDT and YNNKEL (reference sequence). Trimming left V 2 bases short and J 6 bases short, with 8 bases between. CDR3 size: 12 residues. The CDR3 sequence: CASSQSGVEQYF. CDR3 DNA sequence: TGTGCCAGCAGCCAATCAGGGGTCGAGCAGTACTTC.

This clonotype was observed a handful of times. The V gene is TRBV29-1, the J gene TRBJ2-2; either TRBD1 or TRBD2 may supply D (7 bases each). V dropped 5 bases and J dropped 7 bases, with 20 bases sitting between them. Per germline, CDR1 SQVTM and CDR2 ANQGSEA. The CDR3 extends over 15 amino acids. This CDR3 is CSVLLGGGRVGELFF. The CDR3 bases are TGCAGCGTTCTGTTGGGAGGGGGCCGAGTCGGGGAGCTGTTTTTT.

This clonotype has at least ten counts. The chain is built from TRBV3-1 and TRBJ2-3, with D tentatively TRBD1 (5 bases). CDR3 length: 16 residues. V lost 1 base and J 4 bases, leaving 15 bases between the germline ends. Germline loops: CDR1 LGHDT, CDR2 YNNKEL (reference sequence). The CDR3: CASSQAIDMGPDTQYF. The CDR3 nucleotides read TGTGCCAGCAGCCAAGCTATAGATATGGGGCCAGATACGCAGTATTTT.

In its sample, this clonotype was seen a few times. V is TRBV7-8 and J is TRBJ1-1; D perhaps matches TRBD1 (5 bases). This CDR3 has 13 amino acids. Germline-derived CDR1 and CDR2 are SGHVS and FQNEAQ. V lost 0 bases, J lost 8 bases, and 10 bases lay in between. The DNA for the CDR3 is TGTGCCAGCAGCTTAGCGGGACGCGCCGAAGCTTTCTTT. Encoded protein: CASSLAGRAEAFF.

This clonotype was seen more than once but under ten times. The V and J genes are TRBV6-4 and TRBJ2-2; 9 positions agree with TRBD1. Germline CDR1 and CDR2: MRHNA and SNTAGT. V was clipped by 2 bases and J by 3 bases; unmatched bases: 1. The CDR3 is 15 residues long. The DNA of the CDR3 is TGTGCCAGCAGTGACAGACAGGGGGACACCGGGGAGCTGTTTTTT. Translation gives CASSDRQGDTGELFF.

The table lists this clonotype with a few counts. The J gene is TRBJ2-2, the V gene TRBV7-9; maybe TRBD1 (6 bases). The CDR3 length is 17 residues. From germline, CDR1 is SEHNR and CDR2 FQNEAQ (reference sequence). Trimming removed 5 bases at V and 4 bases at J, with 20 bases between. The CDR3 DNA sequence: TGTGCCAGCAGCCCCCCCGGACAGTCCGCCTTCACCGGGGAGCTGTTTTTT. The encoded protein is CASSPPGQSAFTGELFF.

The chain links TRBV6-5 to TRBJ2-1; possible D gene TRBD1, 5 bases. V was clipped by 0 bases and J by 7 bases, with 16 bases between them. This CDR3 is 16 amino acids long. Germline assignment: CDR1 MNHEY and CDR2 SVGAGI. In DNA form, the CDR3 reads TGTGCCAGCAGTTACTCCCCGCCAGAAGCAGGGAATGAGCAGTTCTTC. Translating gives CASSYSPPEAGNEQFF.

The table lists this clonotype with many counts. DNA of the CDR3: TGTGCCAGCAGCTTAGATAGTTTGTGGGGGGCCTCCTACGAGCAGTACTTC. Protein: CASSLDSLWGASYEQYF. The J gene is TRBJ2-7, the V gene TRBV11-2, with D tentatively TRBD1 or TRBD2 (6 bases each). Deletions cut 0 bases from V and 0 bases from J, with 15 bases between. CDR3 length equals 17 residues. Germline V gene lookup returns CDR1 SGHAT and CDR2 FQNNGV.

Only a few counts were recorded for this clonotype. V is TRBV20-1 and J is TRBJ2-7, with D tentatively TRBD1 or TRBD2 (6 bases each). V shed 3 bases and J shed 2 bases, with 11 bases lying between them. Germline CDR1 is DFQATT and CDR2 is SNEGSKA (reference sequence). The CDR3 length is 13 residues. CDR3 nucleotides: TGCAGTGCTAGCGGGGGCTCCACCTACGAGCAGTACTTC. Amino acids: CSASGGSTYEQYF.

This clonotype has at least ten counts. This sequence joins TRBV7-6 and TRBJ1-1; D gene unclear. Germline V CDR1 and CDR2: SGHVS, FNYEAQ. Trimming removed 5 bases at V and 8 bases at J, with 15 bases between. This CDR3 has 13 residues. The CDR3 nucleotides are TGTGCCAGCAGCAAAAACGCTGCGGGGGAAGCTTTCTTT. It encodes CASSKNAAGEAFF.

The chain's CDR3 is CSAPTSGGADTQYF. CDR3 nucleotides: TGCAGTGCCCCGACTAGCGGGGGGGCAGATACGCAGTATTTT. V gene TRBV20-1 combines with J gene TRBJ2-3, with TRBD2 matching over 14 bases. Germline V lookup: CDR1 DFQATT, CDR2 SNEGSKA (reference sequence). Losses at the gene ends were 6 bases for V and 4 bases for J; bases not matched to a gene: 3. The CDR3 contains 14 residues.

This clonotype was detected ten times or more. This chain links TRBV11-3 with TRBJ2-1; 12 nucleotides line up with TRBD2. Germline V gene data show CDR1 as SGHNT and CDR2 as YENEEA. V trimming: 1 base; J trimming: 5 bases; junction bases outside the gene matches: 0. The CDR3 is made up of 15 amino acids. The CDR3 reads CASSLGTSGDNEQFF. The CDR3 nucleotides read TGTGCCAGCAGCTTAGGGACTAGCGGGGACAATGAGCAGTTCTTC.

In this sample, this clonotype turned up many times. The CDR3 region is CASSQDPPAGEQYF. The DNA for the CDR3 is TGTGCCAGCAGCCAAGACCCCCCGGCGGGCGAGCAGTACTTC. The gene calls are TRBV3-1 and TRBJ2-7; TRBD2 is a possible D gene (5 bases). This CDR3 spans 14 amino acids. Germline-derived CDR1 and CDR2 are LGHDT and YNNKEL (reference sequence). Trimming pared 0 bases from V and 6 bases from J, leaving 12 bases between.

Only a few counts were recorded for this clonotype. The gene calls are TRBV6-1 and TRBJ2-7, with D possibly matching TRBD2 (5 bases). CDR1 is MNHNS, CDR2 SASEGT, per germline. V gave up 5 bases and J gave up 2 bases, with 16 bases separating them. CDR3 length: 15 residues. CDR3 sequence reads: CASSPGFWNPYEQYF. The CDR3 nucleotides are TGTGCCAGCAGTCCGGGATTTTGGAATCCCTACGAGCAGTACTTC.

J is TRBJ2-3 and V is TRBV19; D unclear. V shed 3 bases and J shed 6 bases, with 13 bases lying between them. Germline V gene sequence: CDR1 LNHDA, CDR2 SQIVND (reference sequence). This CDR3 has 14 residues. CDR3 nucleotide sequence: TGTGCCAGTAGTATTTCAACCAGGTCGGATACGCAGTATTTT. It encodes CASSISTRSDTQYF.

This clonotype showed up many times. The CDR3 DNA reads TGTGCCAGCTCACCCGTAGGACAGGGCACAGATACGCAGTATTTT. The encoded protein is CASSPVGQGTDTQYF. This chain uses TRBV18 with TRBJ2-3; 7 bases fit TRBD1. The CDR3 is 15 amino acids. The germline CDR1 and CDR2 sequences are KGHSH and LQKENI. V trimming: 3 bases; J trimming: 1 base; junction bases outside the gene matches: 4.

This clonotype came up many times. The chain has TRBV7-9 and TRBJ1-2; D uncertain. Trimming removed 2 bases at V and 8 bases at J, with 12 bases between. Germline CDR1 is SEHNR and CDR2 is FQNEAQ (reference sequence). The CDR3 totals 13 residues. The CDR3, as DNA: TGTGCCAGCAGCTTACGTCGTGGTATAGGCTACACCTTC. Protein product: CASSLRRGIGYTF.

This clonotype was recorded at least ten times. CDR3 bases: TGTGCCAGCAGGTTCCTAGCTAACTATGGCTACACCTTC. Residues: CASRFLANYGYTF. The V gene is TRBV2, the J gene TRBJ1-2, with D uncertain. This CDR3 spans 13 amino acids. The V gene's germline CDR1 is SNHLY and CDR2 FYNNEI. Trimming shortened V by 6 bases and J by 0 bases, and 8 bases separated the two germline ends.

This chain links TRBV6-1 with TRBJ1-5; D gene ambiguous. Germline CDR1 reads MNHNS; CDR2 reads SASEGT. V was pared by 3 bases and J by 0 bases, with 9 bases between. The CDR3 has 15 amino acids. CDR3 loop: CASSEEQPSNQPQHF. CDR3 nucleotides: TGTGCCAGCAGTGAGGAGCAGCCTAGCAATCAGCCCCAGCATTTT.

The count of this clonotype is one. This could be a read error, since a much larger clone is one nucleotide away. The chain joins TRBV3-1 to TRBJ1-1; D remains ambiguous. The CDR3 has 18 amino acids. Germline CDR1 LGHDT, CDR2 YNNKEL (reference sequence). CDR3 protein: CASSQLTGFRRTGTKAFF. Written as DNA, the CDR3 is TGTGCCAGCAGCCAACTTACCGGGTTTCGGAGAACGGGCACTAAAGCTTTCTTT.

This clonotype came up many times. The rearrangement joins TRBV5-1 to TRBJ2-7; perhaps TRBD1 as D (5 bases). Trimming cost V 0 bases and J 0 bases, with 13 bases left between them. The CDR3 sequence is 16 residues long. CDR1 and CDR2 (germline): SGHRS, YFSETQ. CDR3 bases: TGCGCCAGCAGCTTGGGCCATTCCGACAGCTCCTACGAGCAGTACTTC. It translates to CASSLGHSDSSYEQYF. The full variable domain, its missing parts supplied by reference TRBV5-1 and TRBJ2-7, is KAGVTQTPRYLIKTRGQQVTLSCSPISGHRSVSWYQQTPGQGLQFLFEYFSETQRNKGNFPGRFSGRQFSNSRSEMNVSTLELGDSALYLCASSLGHSDSSYEQYFGPGTRLTVT.

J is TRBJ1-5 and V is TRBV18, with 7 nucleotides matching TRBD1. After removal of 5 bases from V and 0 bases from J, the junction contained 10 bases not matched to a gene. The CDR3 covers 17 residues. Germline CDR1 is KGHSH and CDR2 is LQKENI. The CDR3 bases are TGTGCCAGCTCATCTAGGACAGGAACCGATAGCAATCAGCCCCAGCATTTT. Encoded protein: CASSSRTGTDSNQPQHF.

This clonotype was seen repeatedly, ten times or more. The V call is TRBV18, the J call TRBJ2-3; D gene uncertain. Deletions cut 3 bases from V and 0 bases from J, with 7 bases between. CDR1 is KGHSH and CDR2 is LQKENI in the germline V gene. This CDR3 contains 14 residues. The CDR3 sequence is CASSPLRSTDTQYF. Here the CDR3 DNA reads TGTGCCAGCTCACCCCTCAGGAGCACAGATACGCAGTATTTT.

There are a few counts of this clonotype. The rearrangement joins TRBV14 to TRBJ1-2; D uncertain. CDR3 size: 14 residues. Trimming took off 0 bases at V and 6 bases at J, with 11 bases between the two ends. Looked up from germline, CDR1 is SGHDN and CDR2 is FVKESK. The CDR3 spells CASSQDLAGDGYTF. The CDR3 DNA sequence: TGTGCCAGCAGCCAAGATCTGGCAGGCGATGGCTACACCTTC. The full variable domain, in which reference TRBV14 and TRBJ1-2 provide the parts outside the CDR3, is EAGVTQFPSHSVIEKGQTVTLRCDPISGHDNLYWYRRVMGKEIKFLLHFVKESKQDESGMPNNRFLAERTGGTYSTLKVQPAELEDSGVYFCASSQDLAGDGYTFGSGTRLTVV.

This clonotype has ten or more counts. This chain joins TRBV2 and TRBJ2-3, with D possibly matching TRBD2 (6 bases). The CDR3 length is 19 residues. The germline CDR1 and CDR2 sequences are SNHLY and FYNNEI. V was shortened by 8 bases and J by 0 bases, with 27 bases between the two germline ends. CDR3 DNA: TGTGCCAGCCGCCGCCAGGCAGGAGGGAGAGGATTGAGCACAGATACGCAGTATTTT. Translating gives CASRRQAGGRGLSTDTQYF.